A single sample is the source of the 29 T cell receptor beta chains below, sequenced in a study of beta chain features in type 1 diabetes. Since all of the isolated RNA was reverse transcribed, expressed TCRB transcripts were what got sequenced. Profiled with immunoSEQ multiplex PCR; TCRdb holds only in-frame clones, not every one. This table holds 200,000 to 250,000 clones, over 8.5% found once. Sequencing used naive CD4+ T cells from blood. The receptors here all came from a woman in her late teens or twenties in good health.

The CDR3 protein is CASSLDPRTGELFF. DNA of the CDR3: TGTGCCAGCAGCTTGGACCCCCGGACCGGGGAGCTGTTTTTT. This chain uses TRBV5-5 with TRBJ2-2, with D hard to call. V shed 0 bases and J shed 5 bases, with 8 bases lying between them. Germline values: CDR1 SGHKS, CDR2 YYEKEE (reference sequence). The CDR3 sequence is 14 residues long.

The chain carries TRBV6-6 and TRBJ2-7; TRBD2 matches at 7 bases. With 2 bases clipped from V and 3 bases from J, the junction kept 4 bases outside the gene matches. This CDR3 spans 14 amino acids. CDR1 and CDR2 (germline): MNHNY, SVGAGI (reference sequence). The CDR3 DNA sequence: TGTGCCAGCAGTTACGGTTTAGCGGGCTACGAGCAGTACTTC. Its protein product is CASSYGLAGYEQYF.

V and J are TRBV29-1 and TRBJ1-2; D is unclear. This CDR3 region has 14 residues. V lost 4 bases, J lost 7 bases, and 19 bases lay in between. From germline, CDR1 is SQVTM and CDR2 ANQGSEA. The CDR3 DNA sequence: TGCAGCGTTGTTCCCCGCGTCGCCCCGGTTGGCTACACCTTC. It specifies CSVVPRVAPVGYTF.

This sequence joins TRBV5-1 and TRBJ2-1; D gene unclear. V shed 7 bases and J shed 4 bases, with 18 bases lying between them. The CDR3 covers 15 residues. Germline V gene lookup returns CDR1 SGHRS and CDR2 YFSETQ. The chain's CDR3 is CASSEQGSRYNEQFF. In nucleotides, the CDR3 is TGCGCCAGCTCGGAGCAAGGCTCCCGTTACAATGAGCAGTTCTTC.

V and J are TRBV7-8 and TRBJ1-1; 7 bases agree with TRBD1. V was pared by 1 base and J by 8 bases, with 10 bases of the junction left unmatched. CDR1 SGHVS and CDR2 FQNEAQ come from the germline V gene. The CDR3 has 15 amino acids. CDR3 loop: CASSLDGTAPIEAFF. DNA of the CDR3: TGTGCCAGCAGCTTAGACGGGACAGCCCCGATAGAAGCTTTCTTT.

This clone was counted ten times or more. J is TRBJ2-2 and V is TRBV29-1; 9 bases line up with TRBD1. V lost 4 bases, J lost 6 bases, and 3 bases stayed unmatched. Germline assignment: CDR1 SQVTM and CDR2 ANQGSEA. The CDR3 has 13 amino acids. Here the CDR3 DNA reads TGCAGCGTTGCTCACAGGGGGCCCGGGGAGCTGTTTTTT. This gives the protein CSVAHRGPGELFF.

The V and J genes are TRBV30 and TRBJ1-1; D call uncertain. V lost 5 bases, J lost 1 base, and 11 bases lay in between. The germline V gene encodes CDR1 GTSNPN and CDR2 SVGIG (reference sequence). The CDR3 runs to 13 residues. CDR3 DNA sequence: TGTGCCTGGGGTGGACTGACGAACACTGAAGCTTTCTTT. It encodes CAWGGLTNTEAFF.

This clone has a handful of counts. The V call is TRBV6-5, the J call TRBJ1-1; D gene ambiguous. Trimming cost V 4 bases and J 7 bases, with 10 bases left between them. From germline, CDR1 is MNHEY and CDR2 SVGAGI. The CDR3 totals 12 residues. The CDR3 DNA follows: TGTGCCAGCAGTTCCCCAAGCCTTGAAGCTTTCTTT. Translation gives CASSSPSLEAFF.

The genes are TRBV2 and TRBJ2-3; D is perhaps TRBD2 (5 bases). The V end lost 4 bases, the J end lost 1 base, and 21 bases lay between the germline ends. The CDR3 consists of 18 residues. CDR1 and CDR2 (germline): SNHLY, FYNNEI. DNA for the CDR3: TGTGCCAGCAGTGTTGCTACCCGAGGGTCCCTAGGCACAGATACGCAGTATTTT. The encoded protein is CASSVATRGSLGTDTQYF.

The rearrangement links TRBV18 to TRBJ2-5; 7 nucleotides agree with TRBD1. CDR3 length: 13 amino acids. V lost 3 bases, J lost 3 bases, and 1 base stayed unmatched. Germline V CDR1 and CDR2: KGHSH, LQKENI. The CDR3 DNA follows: TGTGCCAGCTCACCTCAGGGGGAAGAGACCCAGTACTTC. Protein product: CASSPQGEETQYF.

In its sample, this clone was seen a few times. CDR3: CASSLGGPDEQYF. CDR3 sequence (DNA): TGTGCCAGCAGCTTGGGGGGGCCAGACGAGCAGTACTTC. This chain joins TRBV5-4 and TRBJ2-7, with a tentative D call TRBD1 (6 bases). The CDR3 length is 13 residues. The germline CDR1 and CDR2 sequences are SGHNT and YYREEE (reference sequence). The V and J ends lost 0 bases and 5 bases respectively, with 9 bases between them.

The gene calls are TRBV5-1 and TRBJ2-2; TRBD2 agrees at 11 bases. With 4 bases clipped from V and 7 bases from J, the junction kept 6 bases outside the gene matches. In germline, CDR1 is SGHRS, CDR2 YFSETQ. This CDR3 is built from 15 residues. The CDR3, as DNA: TGCGCCAGCAGCCTTAGCGGGAGGGTGATCGGGGAGCTGTTTTTT. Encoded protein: CASSLSGRVIGELFF.

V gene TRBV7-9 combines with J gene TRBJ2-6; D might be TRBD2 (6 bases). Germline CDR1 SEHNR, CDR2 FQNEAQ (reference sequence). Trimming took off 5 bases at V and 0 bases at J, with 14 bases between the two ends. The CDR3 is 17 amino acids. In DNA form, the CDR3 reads TGTGCCAGCAGCGCATCCCAGGGACTCTCTGGGGCCAACGTCCTGACTTTC. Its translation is CASSASQGLSGANVLTF.

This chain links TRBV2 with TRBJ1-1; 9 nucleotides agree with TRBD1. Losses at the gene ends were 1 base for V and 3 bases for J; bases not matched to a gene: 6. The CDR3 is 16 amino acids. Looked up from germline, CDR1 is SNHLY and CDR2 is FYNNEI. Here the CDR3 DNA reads TGTGCCAGCAGTGAAGTTGTGACAGGGGGATACACTGAAGCTTTCTTT. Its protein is CASSEVVTGGYTEAFF.

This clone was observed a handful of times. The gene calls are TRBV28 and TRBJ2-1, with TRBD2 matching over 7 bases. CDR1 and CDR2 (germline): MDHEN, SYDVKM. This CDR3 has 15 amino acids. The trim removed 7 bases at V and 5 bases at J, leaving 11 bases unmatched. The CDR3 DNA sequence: TGTGCCAGCACTTCGGGAGGCGGGACCCACAATGAGCAGTTCTTC. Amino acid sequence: CASTSGGGTHNEQFF.

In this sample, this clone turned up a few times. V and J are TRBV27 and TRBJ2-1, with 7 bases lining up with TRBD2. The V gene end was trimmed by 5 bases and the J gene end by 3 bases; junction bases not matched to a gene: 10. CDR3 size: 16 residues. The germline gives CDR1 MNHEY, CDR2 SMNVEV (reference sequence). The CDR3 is CASSLVGLADYNEQFF. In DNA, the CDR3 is TGTGCCAGCAGTCTCGTCGGGCTAGCGGACTACAATGAGCAGTTCTTC.

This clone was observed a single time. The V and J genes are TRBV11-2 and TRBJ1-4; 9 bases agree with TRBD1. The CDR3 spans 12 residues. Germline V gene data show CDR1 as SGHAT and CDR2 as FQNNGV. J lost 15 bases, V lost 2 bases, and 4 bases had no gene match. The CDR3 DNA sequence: TGTGCCAGCAGCTTATACAGGGGGCAAATGTTTTTT. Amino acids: CASSLYRGQMFF. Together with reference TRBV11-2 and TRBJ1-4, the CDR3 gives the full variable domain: EAGVAQSPRYKIIEKRQSVAFWCNPISGHATLYWYQQILGQGPKLLIQFQNNGVVDDSQLPKDRFSAERLKGVDSTLKIQPAKLEDSAVYLCASSLYRGQMFFGSGTQLSVL.

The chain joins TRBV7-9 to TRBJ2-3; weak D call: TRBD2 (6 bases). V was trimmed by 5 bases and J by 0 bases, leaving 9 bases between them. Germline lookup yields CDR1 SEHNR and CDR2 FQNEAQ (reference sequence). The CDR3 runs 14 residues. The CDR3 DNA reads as TGTGCCAGCAGCCGGAGCGGGAGCACAGATACGCAGTATTTT. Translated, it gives CASSRSGSTDTQYF.

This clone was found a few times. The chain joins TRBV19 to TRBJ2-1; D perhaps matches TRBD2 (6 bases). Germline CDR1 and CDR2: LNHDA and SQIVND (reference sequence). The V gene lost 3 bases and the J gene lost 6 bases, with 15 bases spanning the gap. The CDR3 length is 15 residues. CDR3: CASSIGAEGFNEQFF. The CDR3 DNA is TGTGCCAGTAGTATCGGGGCGGAGGGTTTCAATGAGCAGTTCTTC. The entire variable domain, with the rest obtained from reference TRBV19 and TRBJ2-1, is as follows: DGGITQSPKYLFRKEGQNVTLSCEQNLNHDAMYWYRQDPGQGLRLIYYSQIVNDFQKGDIAEGYSVSREKKESFPLTVTSAQKNPTAFYLCASSIGAEGFNEQFFGPGTRLTVL.

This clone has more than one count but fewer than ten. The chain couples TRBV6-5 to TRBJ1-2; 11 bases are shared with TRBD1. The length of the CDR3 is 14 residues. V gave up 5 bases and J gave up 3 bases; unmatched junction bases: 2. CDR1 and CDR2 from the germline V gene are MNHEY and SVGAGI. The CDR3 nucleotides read TGTGCCAGCAGTCGGACAGGGGGCGACTATGGCTACACCTTC. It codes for CASSRTGGDYGYTF.

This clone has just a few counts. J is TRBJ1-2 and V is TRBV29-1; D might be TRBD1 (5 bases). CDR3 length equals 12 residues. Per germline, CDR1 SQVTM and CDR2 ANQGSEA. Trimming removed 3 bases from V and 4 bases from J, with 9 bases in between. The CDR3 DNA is TGCAGCGTTGACCCAGGGCGCTATGGCTACACCTTC. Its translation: CSVDPGRYGYTF.

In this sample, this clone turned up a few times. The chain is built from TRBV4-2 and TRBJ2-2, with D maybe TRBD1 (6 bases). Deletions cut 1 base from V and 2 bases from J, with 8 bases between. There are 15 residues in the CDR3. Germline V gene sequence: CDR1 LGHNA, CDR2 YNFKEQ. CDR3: CASSQAGHNTGELFF. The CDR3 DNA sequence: TGTGCCAGCAGCCAAGCGGGACACAACACCGGGGAGCTGTTTTTT.

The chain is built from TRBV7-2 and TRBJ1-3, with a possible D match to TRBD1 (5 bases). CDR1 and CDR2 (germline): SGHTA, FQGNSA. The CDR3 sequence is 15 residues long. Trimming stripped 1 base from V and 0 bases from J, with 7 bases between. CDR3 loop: CASSLDRISGNTIYF. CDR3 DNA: TGTGCCAGCAGCTTAGACAGGATCTCTGGAAACACCATATATTTT.

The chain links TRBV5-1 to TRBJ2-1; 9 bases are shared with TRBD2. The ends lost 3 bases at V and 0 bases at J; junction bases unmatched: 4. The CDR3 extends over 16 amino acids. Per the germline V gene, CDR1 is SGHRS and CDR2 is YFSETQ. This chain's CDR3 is CASSSSGKSSYNEQFF. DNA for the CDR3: TGCGCCAGCAGCTCTAGCGGGAAGAGCTCCTACAATGAGCAGTTCTTC.

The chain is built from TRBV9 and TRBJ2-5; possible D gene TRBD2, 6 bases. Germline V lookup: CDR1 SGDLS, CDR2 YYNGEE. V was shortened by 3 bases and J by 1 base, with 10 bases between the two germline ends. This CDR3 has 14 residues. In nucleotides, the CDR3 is TGTGCCAGCAGCGCGGGGACTGCCCAAGAGACCCAGTACTTC. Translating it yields CASSAGTAQETQYF.

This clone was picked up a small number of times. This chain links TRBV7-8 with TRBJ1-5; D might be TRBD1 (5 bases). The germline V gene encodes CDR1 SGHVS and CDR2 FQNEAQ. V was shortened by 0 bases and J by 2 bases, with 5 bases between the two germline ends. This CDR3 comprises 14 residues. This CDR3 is CASSLAQGNQPQHF. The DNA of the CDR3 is TGTGCCAGCAGCTTAGCACAGGGCAATCAGCCCCAGCATTTT.

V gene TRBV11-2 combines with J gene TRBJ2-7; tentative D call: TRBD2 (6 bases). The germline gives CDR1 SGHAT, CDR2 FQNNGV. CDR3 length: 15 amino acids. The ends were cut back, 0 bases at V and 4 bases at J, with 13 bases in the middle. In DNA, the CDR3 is TGTGCCAGCAGCTTAGAGGGGGGAGGAGGTTACGAGCAGTACTTC. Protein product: CASSLEGGGGYEQYF.

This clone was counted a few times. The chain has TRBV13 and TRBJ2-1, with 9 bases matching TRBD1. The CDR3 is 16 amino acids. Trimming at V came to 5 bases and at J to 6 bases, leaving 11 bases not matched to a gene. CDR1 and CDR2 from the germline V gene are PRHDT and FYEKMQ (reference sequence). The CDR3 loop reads CASSAAGTGIINEQFF. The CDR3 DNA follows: TGTGCCAGCAGCGCAGCCGGGACAGGGATAATCAATGAGCAGTTCTTC.

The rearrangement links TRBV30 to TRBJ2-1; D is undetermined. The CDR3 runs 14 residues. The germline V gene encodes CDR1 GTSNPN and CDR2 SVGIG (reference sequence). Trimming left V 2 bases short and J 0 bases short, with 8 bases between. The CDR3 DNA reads TGTGCCTGGAGTCCGACAAACTCCTACAATGAGCAGTTCTTC. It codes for CAWSPTNSYNEQFF. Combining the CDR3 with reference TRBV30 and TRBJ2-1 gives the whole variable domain SQTIHQWPATLVQPVGSPLSLECTVEGTSNPNLYWYRQAAGRGLQLLFYSVGIGQISSEVPQNLSASRPQDRQFILSSKKLLLSDSGFYLCAWSPTNSYNEQFFGPGTRLTVL.